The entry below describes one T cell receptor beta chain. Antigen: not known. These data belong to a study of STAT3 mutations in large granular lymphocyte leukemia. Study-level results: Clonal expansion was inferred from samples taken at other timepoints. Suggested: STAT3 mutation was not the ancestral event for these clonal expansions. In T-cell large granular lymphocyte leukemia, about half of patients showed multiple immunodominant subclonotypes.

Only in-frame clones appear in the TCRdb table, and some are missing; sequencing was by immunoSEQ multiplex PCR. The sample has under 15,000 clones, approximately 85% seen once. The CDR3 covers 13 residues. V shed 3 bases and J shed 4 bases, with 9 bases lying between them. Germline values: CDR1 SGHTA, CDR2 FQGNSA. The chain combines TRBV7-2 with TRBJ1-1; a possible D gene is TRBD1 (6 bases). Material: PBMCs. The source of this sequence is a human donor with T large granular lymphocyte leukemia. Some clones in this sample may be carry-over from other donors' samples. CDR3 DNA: TGTGCCAGCAGCTTGGACAGTCGCACTGAAGCTTTCTTT. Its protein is CASSLDSRTEAFF. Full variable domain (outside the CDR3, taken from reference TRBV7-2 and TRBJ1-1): GAGVSQSPSNKVTEKGKDVELRCDPISGHTALYWYRQSLGQGLEFLIYFQGNSAPDKSGLPSDRFSAERTGGSVSTLTIQRTQQEDSAVYLCASSLDSRTEAFFGQGTRLTVV.